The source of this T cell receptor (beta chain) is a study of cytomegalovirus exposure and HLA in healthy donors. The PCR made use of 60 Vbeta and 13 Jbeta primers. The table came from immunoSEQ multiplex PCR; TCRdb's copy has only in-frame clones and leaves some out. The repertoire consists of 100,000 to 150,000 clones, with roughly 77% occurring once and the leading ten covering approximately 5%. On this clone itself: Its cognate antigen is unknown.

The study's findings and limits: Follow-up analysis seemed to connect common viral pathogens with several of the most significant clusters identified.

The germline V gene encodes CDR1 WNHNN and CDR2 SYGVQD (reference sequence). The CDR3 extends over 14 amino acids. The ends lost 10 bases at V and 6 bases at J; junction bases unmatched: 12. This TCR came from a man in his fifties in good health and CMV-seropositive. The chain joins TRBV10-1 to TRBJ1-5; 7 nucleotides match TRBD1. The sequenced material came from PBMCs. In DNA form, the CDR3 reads TGCGCCACCCGGGACAGAGGGGTGGGTCAGCCCCAGCATTTT. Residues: CATRDRGVGQPQHF.